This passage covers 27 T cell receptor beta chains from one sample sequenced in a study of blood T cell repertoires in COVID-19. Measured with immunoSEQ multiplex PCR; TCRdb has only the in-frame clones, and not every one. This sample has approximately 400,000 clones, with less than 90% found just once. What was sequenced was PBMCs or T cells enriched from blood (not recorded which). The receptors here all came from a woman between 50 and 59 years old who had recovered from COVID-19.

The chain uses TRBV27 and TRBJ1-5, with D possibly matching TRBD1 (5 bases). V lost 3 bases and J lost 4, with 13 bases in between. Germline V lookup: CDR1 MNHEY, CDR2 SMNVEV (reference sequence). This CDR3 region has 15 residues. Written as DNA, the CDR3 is TGTGCCAGCAGTTTGATGGGGCCCTCGAATCAGCCCCAGCATTTT. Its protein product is CASSLMGPSNQPQHF.

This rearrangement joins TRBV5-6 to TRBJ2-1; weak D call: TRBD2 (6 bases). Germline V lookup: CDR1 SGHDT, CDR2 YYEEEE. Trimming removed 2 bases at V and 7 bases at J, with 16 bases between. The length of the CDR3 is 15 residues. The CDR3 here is CASSFGRGRGNEQFF. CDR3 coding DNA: TGTGCCAGCAGCTTTGGACGGGGTCGGGGGAATGAGCAGTTCTTC.

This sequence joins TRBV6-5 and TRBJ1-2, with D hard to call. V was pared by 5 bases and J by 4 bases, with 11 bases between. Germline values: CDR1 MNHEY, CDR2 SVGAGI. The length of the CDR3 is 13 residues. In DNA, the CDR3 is TGTGCCAGCAGTCCGGTGATGTTCTATGGCTACACCTTC. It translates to CASSPVMFYGYTF.

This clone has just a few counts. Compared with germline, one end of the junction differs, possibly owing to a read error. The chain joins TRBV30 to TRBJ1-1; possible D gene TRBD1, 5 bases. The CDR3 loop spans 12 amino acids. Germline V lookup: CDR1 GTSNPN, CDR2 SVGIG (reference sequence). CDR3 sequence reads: CASGVGSTVDDF. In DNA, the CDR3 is TGTGCTTCGGGGGTGGGGTCCACCGTCGATGACTTT.

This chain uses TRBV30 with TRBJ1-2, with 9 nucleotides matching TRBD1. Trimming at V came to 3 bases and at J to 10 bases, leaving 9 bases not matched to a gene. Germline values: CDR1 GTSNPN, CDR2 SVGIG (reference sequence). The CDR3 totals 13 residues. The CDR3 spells CAWSAVGQGDYTF. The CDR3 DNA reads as TGTGCCTGGAGCGCAGTGGGACAGGGAGACTACACCTTC.

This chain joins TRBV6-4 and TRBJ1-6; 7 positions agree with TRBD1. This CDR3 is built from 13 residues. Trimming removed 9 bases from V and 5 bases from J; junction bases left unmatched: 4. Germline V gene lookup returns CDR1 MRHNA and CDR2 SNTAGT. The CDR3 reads CARGGQHNSPLHF. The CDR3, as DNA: TGTGCCAGGGGGGGACAGCATAATTCACCCCTCCACTTT.

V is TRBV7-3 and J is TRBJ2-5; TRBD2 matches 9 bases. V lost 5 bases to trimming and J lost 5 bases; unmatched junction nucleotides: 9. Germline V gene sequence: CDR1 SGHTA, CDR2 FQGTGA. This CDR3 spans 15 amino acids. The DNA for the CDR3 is TGTGCCAGCAGCCCTAAGACAGCGGGGGGTGAGACCCAGTACTTC. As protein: CASSPKTAGGETQYF.

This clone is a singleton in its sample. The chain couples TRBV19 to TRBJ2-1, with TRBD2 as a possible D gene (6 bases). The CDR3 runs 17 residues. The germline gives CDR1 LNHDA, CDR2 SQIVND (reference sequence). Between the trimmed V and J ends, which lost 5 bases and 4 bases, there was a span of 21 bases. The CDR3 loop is CASSGGGPGGRYNEQFF. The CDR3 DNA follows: TGTGCCAGTAGTGGAGGAGGGCCCGGAGGAAGGTACAATGAGCAGTTCTTC.

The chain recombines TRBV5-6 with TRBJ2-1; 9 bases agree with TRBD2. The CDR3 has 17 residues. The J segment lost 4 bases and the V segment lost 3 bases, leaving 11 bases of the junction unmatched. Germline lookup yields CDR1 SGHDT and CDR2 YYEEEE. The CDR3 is CASSSRLAATPYNEQFF. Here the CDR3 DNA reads TGTGCCAGCAGCTCACGACTAGCGGCTACCCCTTACAATGAGCAGTTCTTC. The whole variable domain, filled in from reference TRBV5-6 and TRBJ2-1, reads DAGVTQSPTHLIKTRGQQVTLRCSPKSGHDTVSWYQQALGQGPQFIFQYYEEEERQRGNFPDRFSGHQFPNYSSELNVNALLLGDSALYLCASSSRLAATPYNEQFFGPGTRLTVL.

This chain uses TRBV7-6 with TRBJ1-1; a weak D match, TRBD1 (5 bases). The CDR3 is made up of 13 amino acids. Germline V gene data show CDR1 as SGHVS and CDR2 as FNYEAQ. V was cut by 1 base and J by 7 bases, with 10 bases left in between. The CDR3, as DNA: TGTGCCAGCAGCTTAGTTACCGGGGGTGAAGCTTTCTTT. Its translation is CASSLVTGGEAFF.

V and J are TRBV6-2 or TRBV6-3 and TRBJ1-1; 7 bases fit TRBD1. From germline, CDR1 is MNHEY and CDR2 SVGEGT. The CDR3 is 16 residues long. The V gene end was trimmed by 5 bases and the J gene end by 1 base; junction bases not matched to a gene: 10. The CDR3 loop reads CASSRSTGTANTEAFF. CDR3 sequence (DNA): TGTGCCAGCAGTCGAAGCACCGGGACAGCGAACACTGAAGCTTTCTTT.

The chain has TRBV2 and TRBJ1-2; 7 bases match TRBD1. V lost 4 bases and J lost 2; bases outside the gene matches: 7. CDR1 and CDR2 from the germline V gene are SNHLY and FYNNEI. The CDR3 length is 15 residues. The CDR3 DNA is TGTGCCAGCAGTGCAGGGGGATTACCAAACTATGGCTACACCTTC. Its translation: CASSAGGLPNYGYTF.

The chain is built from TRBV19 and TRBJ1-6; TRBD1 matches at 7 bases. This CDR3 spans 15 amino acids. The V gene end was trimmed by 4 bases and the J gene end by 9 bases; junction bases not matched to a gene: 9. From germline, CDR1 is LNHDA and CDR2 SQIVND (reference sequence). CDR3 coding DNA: TGTGCCAGTAGTACTCGGGACAGCTACACTTCACCCCTCCACTTT. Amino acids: CASSTRDSYTSPLHF.

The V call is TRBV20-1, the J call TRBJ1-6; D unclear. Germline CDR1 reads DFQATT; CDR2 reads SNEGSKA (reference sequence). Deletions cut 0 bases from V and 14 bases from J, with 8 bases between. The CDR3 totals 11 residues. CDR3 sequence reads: CSARDSLSLHF. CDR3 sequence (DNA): TGCAGTGCTAGAGATTCTTTGTCCCTCCACTTT.

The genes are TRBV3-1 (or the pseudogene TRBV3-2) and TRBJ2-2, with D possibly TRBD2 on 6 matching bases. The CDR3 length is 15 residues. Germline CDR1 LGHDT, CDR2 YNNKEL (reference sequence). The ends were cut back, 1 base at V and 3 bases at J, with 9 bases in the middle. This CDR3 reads CASSQGLVDTGELFF. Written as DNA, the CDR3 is TGTGCCAGCAGCCAAGGACTAGTAGACACCGGGGAGCTGTTTTTT.

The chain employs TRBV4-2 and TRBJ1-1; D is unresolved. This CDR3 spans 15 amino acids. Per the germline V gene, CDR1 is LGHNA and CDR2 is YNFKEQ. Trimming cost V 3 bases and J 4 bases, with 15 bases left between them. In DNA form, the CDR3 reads TGTGCCAGCAGCCACAGAGCAGGCGCGAGCACTGAAGCTTTCTTT. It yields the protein CASSHRAGASTEAFF.

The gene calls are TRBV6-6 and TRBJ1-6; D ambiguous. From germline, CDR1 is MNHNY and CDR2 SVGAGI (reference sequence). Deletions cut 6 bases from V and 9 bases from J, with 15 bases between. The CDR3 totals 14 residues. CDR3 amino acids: CASRDTPTGSPLHF. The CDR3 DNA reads TGTGCCAGCAGAGATACCCCGACTGGTTCACCCCTCCACTTT.

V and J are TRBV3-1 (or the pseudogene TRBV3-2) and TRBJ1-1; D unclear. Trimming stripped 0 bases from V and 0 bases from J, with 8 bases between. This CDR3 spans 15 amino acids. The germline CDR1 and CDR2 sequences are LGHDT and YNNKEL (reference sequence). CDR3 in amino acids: CASSQEPDLNTEAFF. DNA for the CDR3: TGTGCCAGCAGCCAAGAACCAGACTTGAACACTGAAGCTTTCTTT.

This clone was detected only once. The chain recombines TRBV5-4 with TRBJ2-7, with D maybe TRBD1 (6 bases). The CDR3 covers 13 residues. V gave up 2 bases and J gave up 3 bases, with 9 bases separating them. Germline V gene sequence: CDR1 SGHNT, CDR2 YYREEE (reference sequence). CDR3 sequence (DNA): TGTGCCAGCAGCTTACAGGGAAACTACGAGCAGTACTTC. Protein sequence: CASSLQGNYEQYF.

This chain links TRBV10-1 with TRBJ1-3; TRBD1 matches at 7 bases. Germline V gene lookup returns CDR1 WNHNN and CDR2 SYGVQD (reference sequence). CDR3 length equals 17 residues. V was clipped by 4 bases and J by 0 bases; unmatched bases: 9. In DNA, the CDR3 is TGCGCCAGCAGTGCCGGACAGGTAACGAGCTCTGGAAACACCATATATTTT. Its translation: CASSAGQVTSSGNTIYF.

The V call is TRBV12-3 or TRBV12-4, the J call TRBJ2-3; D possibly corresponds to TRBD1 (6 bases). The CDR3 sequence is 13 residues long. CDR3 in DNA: TGTGCTTGTCGGCCGGACAGTTCAGATACGCAGTATTTT. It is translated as CACRPDSSDTQYF.

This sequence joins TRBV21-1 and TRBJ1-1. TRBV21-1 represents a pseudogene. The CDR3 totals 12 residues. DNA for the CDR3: TGTGCCAGCACCCGGGACTCCTTCGGGGCTTTCTTT. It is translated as CASTRDSFGAFF.

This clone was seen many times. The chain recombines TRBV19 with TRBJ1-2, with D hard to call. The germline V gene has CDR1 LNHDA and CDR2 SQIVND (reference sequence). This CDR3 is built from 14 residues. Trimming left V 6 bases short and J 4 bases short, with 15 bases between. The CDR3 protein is CASSRPGESYGYTF. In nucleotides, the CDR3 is TGTGCCAGTAGCCGCCCAGGTGAATCCTATGGCTACACCTTC.

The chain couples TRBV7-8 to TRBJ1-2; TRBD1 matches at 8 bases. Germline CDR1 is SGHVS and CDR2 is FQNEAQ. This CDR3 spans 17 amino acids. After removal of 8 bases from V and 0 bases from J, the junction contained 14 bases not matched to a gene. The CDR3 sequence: CASHKGLTGGANYGYTF. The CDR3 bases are TGTGCCAGCCACAAAGGGCTCACAGGGGGAGCTAACTATGGCTACACCTTC.

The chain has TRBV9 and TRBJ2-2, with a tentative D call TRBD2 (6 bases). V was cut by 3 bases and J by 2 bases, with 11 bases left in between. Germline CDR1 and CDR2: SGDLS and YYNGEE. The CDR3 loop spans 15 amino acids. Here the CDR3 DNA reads TGTGCCAGCAGCGCTAGTAGCGGAAACACCGGGGAGCTGTTTTTT. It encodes CASSASSGNTGELFF.

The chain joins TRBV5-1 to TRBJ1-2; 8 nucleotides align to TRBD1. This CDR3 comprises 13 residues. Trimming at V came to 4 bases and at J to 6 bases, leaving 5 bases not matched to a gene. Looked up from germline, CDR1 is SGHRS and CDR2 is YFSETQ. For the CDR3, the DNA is TGCGCCAGCAGCCAGGACAGGGTAAATGGCTACACCTTC. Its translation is CASSQDRVNGYTF.

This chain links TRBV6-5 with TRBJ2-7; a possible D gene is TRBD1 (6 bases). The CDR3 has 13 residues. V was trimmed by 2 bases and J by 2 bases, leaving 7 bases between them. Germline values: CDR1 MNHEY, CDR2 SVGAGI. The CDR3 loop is CASSYGGTYEQYF. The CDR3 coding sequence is TGTGCCAGCAGTTACGGGGGCACCTACGAGCAGTACTTC.